This T cell receptor (beta chain) was retrieved from a study of sequential checkpoint blockade in melanoma. Noted treatment: randomized to nivolumab then ipilimumab (arm A) or the reverse (arm B). Sorted cells were live CD3+CD8+, lacking CD19 and CD56, from PBMCs. CDR3 length equals 14 residues. V was pared by 0 bases and J by 4 bases, with 3 bases of the junction left unmatched. In germline, CDR1 is MNHEY, CDR2 SVGAGI. Sequenced by immunoSEQ multiplex PCR; TCRdb stores in-frame clones only, minus some. This sample has 13,000 or so clones, with approximately 72% found just once. A word on this clone: At the DNA level, this CDR3 is encoded by other sequences in the same sample as well.

This sequence joins TRBV6-5 and TRBJ2-7; TRBD1 matches 7 bases. The sequencing used CD8+ T cells sorted from blood (inferred from file names), collected from a patient given nivolumab and ipilimumab in sequence. The TCR was taken from a human donor with melanoma. CDR3 nucleotide sequence: TGTGCCAGCAGTTACTCGGCAGGGGGTTACGAGCAGTACTTC. It encodes CASSYSAGGYEQYF.